The 22 T cell receptor beta chains given below trace back to one sample, sequenced in a study of blood T cell repertoires in COVID-19. Method: immunoSEQ multiplex PCR; TCRdb's copy keeps in-frame clones and lacks some. The sample consists of around 100,000 clones, about 80% of them appearing once. Sequences were obtained from peripheral blood. The receptors were gathered from a man between 70 and 80 years old with active or convalescent COVID-19.

This chain joins TRBV24-1 and TRBJ2-7; tentatively, D is TRBD2 (7 bases). CDR1 is KGHDR and CDR2 is SFDVKD in the germline V gene. This CDR3 region has 18 residues. Trimming cost V 4 bases and J 5 bases, with 26 bases left between them. The DNA of the CDR3 is TGTGCCACCAGTGACCGGTATAAGGGGGGACTAAGGGTCCACGAGCAGTACTTC. Translated: CATSDRYKGGLRVHEQYF.

V is TRBV7-8 and J is TRBJ2-1; 8 nucleotides agree with TRBD1. The CDR3 is 14 amino acids. In germline, CDR1 is SGHVS, CDR2 FQNEAQ. V was clipped by 2 bases and J by 15 bases; unmatched bases: 12. The CDR3 sequence is CASSLLDRALIVFF. CDR3 sequence (DNA): TGTGCCAGCAGCTTACTGGACAGGGCCTTAATAGTGTTCTTC. Based on the CDR3 plus reference TRBV7-8 and TRBJ2-1, the full variable domain is GAGVSQSPRYKVAKRGQDVALRCDPISGHVSLFWYQQALGQGPEFLTYFQNEAQLDKSGLPSDRFFAERPEGSVSTLKIQRTQQEDSAVYLCASSLLDRALIVFFGPGTRLTVL.

V gene TRBV15 combines with J gene TRBJ1-4; D perhaps matches TRBD1 (5 bases). Germline assignment: CDR1 LNHNV and CDR2 YYDKDF (reference sequence). V lost 2 bases and J 0 bases, leaving 13 bases between the germline ends. This CDR3 contains 17 residues. The CDR3 is CATSRTNLGATNEKLFF. Here the CDR3 DNA reads TGTGCCACCAGCAGAACCAACCTAGGGGCAACTAATGAAAAACTGTTTTTT.

The chain carries TRBV7-9 and TRBJ1-1; D may be TRBD1 (5 bases). This CDR3 contains 13 residues. With 8 bases removed from V and 0 bases from J, the gap between germline ends came to 10 bases. Per the germline V gene, CDR1 is SEHNR and CDR2 is FQNEAQ (reference sequence). As DNA, the CDR3 is TGTGCCAGCGGAAAAGGGGTGAACACTGAAGCTTTCTTT. Protein: CASGKGVNTEAFF.

This sequence joins TRBV28 and TRBJ1-6; 9 positions match TRBD1. CDR3 size: 15 residues. The V gene end was trimmed by 7 bases and the J gene end by 10 bases; junction bases not matched to a gene: 11. Germline CDR1 is MDHEN and CDR2 is SYDVKM. The CDR3 DNA is TGTGCCAGCACCGAGGGACAGGGTATGGGATCACCCCTCCACTTT. Its translation: CASTEGQGMGSPLHF.

This clone occurred once. This chain uses TRBV5-3 with TRBJ1-6, with D uncertain. TRBV5-3 is noted as an ORF with a role that remains uncertain. V was pared by 3 bases and J by 7 bases, with 8 bases between. This CDR3 is 13 amino acids long. CDR3 sequence: CARSCAGNSPLHF. The CDR3 DNA follows: TGTGCCAGAAGCTGCGCGGGGAATTCACCCCTCCACTTT.

The V and J genes are TRBV9 and TRBJ2-5, with 11 bases fitting TRBD2. Trimming took 3 bases from V and 1 from J; bases not matched to a gene: 8. The germline V gene encodes CDR1 SGDLS and CDR2 YYNGEE. This CDR3 is built from 17 residues. The CDR3: CASSGPSGGPPQETQYF. The CDR3 DNA reads as TGTGCCAGCAGCGGGCCTAGCGGGGGGCCTCCCCAAGAGACCCAGTACTTC. The variable domain in full, completed from reference TRBV9 and TRBJ2-5, reads DSGVTQTPKHLITATGQRVTLRCSPRSGDLSVYWYQQSLDQGLQFLIQYYNGEERAKGNILERFSAQQFPDLHSELNLSSLELGDSALYFCASSGPSGGPPQETQYFGPGTRLLVL.

The genes are TRBV4-3 and TRBJ2-7; D is perhaps TRBD1 (6 bases). Trimming shortened V by 0 bases and J by 1 base, and 10 bases separated the two germline ends. In germline, CDR1 is LGHNA, CDR2 YSLEER. This CDR3 has 15 amino acids. For the CDR3, the DNA is TGCGCCAGCAGCCAAGATGAAGGGACATCCTACGAGCAGTACTTC. Translating it yields CASSQDEGTSYEQYF.

The genes are TRBV15 and TRBJ2-7; 7 positions agree with TRBD2. Germline assignment: CDR1 LNHNV and CDR2 YYDKDF (reference sequence). The junction had 4 bases not matched to a gene; V was cut back by 3 bases and J by 2 bases. There are 14 residues in the CDR3. CDR3 in DNA: TGTGCCACCAGCAGTGGCGGGAGTGCCTACGAGCAGTACTTC. This translates into CATSSGGSAYEQYF.

This clone was observed once. V and J are TRBV19 and TRBJ2-5; 11 positions match TRBD2. Germline trimming cut 6 bases from V and 4 bases from J; bases unmatched to any gene: 1. The CDR3 length is 13 residues. CDR1 is LNHDA and CDR2 is SQIVND in the germline V gene (reference sequence). Here the CDR3 reads CASRLAGGETQYF. The DNA for the CDR3 is TGTGCCAGTAGGCTAGCGGGGGGAGAGACCCAGTACTTC.

This clone has a single count. The chain couples TRBV5-4 to TRBJ1-2; a possible D gene is TRBD1 (5 bases). V dropped 2 bases and J dropped 0 bases, with 14 bases sitting between them. CDR3 size: 16 residues. Germline V lookup: CDR1 SGHNT, CDR2 YYREEE (reference sequence). CDR3 DNA: TGTGCCAGCAGCTTAGGGGTAGGCGTTTCTAACTATGGCTACACCTTC. It specifies CASSLGVGVSNYGYTF.

The chain couples TRBV4-3 to TRBJ2-2; 8 positions agree with TRBD2. The junction had 6 bases not matched to a gene; V was cut back by 0 bases and J by 6 bases. This CDR3 has 16 residues. Looked up from germline, CDR1 is LGHNA and CDR2 is YSLEER. The CDR3, as DNA: TGCGCCAGCAGCCAAGATAGAACTAGCGGAGCCGGGGAGCTGTTTTTT. Protein: CASSQDRTSGAGELFF.

The rearrangement links TRBV2 to TRBJ1-3; D gene ambiguous. Trimming left V 7 bases short and J 0 bases short, with 7 bases between. In germline, CDR1 is SNHLY, CDR2 FYNNEI. The CDR3 loop spans 13 amino acids. CDR3 in DNA: TGTGCCAGCACCGTCTACTCTGGAAACACCATATATTTT. The encoded protein is CASTVYSGNTIYF.

This chain links TRBV7-2 with TRBJ1-6, with 7 positions matching TRBD1. The germline gives CDR1 SGHTA, CDR2 FQGNSA. V shed 7 bases and J 8 bases; nucleotides not matched to a gene: 11. This CDR3 spans 15 amino acids. The CDR3 nucleotides are TGTGCCAGCACAAGACGGAGGGGGCCGGATTCACCCCTCCACTTT. Translating it yields CASTRRRGPDSPLHF.

V is TRBV6-5 and J is TRBJ2-5; no definite D call. V was pared by 2 bases and J by 0 bases, with 10 bases between. The CDR3 extends over 15 amino acids. Germline loops: CDR1 MNHEY, CDR2 SVGAGI. The CDR3 nucleotides read TGTGCCAGCAGTTACAGCAGACATGACCAAGAGACCCAGTACTTC. Its translation is CASSYSRHDQETQYF.

V and J are TRBV19 and TRBJ1-6; 11 bases map to TRBD1. The ends lost 3 bases at V and 7 bases at J; junction bases unmatched: 14. Germline V lookup: CDR1 LNHDA, CDR2 SQIVND (reference sequence). The CDR3 length is 19 residues. CDR3 protein: CASSIPRTGGASWNSPLHF. The CDR3 nucleotides read TGTGCCAGTAGTATCCCCCGGACAGGGGGCGCTTCTTGGAATTCACCCCTCCACTTT.

The rearrangement joins TRBV7-9 to TRBJ1-5; possibly TRBD1 for D (5 bases). The length of the CDR3 is 17 residues. Germline V CDR1 and CDR2: SEHNR, FQNEAQ (reference sequence). V shed 4 bases and J shed 2 bases, with 18 bases lying between them. CDR3 nucleotides: TGTGCCAGCAGCTACTCGACAGCCGAGTTCGGCAATCAGCCCCAGCATTTT. It encodes CASSYSTAEFGNQPQHF.

CDR3 sequence: CASSVGETGADEQYF. In DNA form, the CDR3 reads TGTGCCAGCAGCGTAGGGGAGACAGGGGCCGACGAGCAGTACTTC. The chain joins TRBV9 to TRBJ2-7; TRBD1 aligns across 8 bases. There are 15 residues in the CDR3. Germline CDR1 is SGDLS and CDR2 is YYNGEE. J was trimmed by 5 bases and V by 0 bases; bases with no gene match: 7.

This clone was observed a single time. V gene TRBV7-8 combines with J gene TRBJ1-3, with 11 bases aligning to TRBD1. V lost 1 base to trimming and J lost 2 bases; unmatched junction nucleotides: 1. CDR3 length: 16 residues. Germline CDR1 SGHVS, CDR2 FQNEAQ. The CDR3 here is CASSLGDRGAGNTIYF. DNA for the CDR3: TGTGCCAGCAGCTTAGGGGACAGGGGGGCTGGAAACACCATATATTTT.

The V call is TRBV3-1 (or the pseudogene TRBV3-2), the J call TRBJ1-5; tentative D call: TRBD1 (5 bases). The CDR3 is 14 residues long. The V gene's germline CDR1 is LGHDT and CDR2 YNNKEL (reference sequence). Trimming took 5 bases from V and 2 from J, leaving 10 bases between them. The CDR3 sequence is CASSGLGGNQPQHF. CDR3 coding DNA: TGTGCCAGCAGCGGCCTAGGGGGCAATCAGCCCCAGCATTTT.

V is TRBV5-1 and J is TRBJ2-3, with 10 bases aligning to TRBD2. V gave up 0 bases and J gave up 5 bases; unmatched junction bases: 9. The CDR3 is made up of 17 amino acids. CDR1 is SGHRS, CDR2 YFSETQ, per germline. The CDR3 protein is CASSLGQRGGLEDTQYF. In DNA form, the CDR3 reads TGCGCCAGCAGCTTGGGGCAGCGGGGGGGCTTGGAAGATACGCAGTATTTT.

This sequence joins TRBV3-1 (or the pseudogene TRBV3-2) and TRBJ1-5; no clear D. Germline V gene data show CDR1 as LGHDT and CDR2 as YNNKEL (reference sequence). The V gene lost 1 base and the J gene lost 11 bases, with 9 bases spanning the gap. CDR3 length equals 12 residues. The CDR3 DNA reads TGTGCCAGCAGCCAAGGCAGCCAGGCCCAGCATTTT. It codes for CASSQGSQAQHF.